The clone carrying this T cell receptor beta chain is medium-sized within its sample. Its specificity is unknown. Documented time point: sample taken at primary tumor resection. The donor population consisted of approximately 70 patients with untreated, early-stage non-small cell lung cancer. TCRdb used MiXCR to reprocess the 5' RACE reads, holding one entry per CDR3 protein. Of over 2,000 distinct CDR3 sequences listed, approximately 15% were seen once; the top ten hold 8.5% to 12%. Trimming shortened V by 0 bases and J by 8 bases, and 16 bases separated the two germline ends. The CDR3 covers 15 residues. Germline V gene data show CDR1 as SGHTA and CDR2 as FQGNSA. The data belong to a study of spatial heterogeneity in lung cancer. Study background: Tumor-region TCR transcript counts correlated strongly with a T cell module score from matched bulk RNA-seq. The average appearance count of each unique TCR and UMI combination in raw reads was more than ten.

The study's findings and limits: Counts of expanded intratumoral alpha and beta TCRs tracked tumor mutation counts.

This specimen was lung tumor tissue, taken at surgery. The V gene is TRBV7-2, the J gene TRBJ1-2; tentatively, D is TRBD1 (5 bases). The clonotype originates from a male donor with early-stage non-small cell lung cancer. CDR3 bases: TGTGCCAGCAGCTTAGCCCGCGGCAGGGACGGCGGCTACACCTTC. It is translated as CASSLARGRDGGYTF.